A selection of T cell receptor beta chains follows, all from one sample in a study of cytomegalovirus exposure and HLA in healthy donors. Assay: immunoSEQ multiplex PCR; the TCRdb copy retains only in-frame clones and omits some. The sample yields roughly 150,000 clones, approximately 80% seen once. Sequencing input: PBMCs. These receptor sequences come from a woman aged 40 to 50 in good health and CMV-seronegative. Each CDR3 is given with its conserved first and last residue. A D gene is named only where the DNA matches it firmly. For some rows the clone size is stated as once, few or many, or as a class when expanded; others skip it.

d_gene: .
abundance: .
v_gene: TRBV7-9
j_gene: TRBJ2-1
CDR3nt: TGTTCCAGCAGCTTAGTAGCAAGCTCCTACAATGAGCAGTTCTTC
CDR3aa: CSSSLVASSYNEQFF

d_gene: .
abundance: .
v_gene: TRBV18
j_gene: TRBJ2-3
CDR3nt: TGTGCCAGCTCACCCCCCACGCGGGCAGATACGCAGTATTTT
CDR3aa: CASSPPTRADTQYF

d_gene: TRBD1
abundance: .
v_gene: TRBV5-6
j_gene: TRBJ2-6
CDR3nt: TGTGCCAGCAGCTTAAAGGGGGCCAGCAGCTTCTCTGGGGCCAACGGCCTGACTTTC
CDR3aa: CASSLKGASSFSGANGLTF

d_gene: TRBD1
abundance: .
v_gene: TRBV6-1
j_gene: TRBJ2-5
CDR3nt: TGTGCCAGCAGTGAAGGGGGACAGAAGCAGTACTTC
CDR3aa: CASSEGGQKQYF

d_gene: TRBD2
abundance: .
v_gene: TRBV4-1
j_gene: TRBJ2-7
CDR3nt: TGCGCCAGCAGCCAAGATTCTAGCGGGAGGCGGAGATCCTACGAGCAGTACTTC
CDR3aa: CASSQDSSGRRRSYEQYF

d_gene: TRBD1
abundance: few
v_gene: TRBV18
j_gene: TRBJ1-2
CDR3nt: TGTGCCAGCTCACCAGCGGGGACAGACGCTAACTATGGCTACACCTTC
CDR3aa: CASSPAGTDANYGYTF

d_gene: TRBD1
abundance: once
v_gene: TRBV7-2
j_gene: TRBJ2-3
CDR3nt: TGTGCCAGCAGCTTAGGGCTAGGGGGCGCAGATACGCAGTATTTT
CDR3aa: CASSLGLGGADTQYF

d_gene: .
abundance: .
v_gene: TRBV6-1
j_gene: TRBJ1-5
CDR3nt: TGTGCCAGCTTGAACGCCCTCGGGCAGCCCCAGCATTTT
CDR3aa: CASLNALGQPQHF

d_gene: TRBD1
abundance: .
v_gene: TRBV28
j_gene: TRBJ1-1
CDR3nt: TGTGCCAGCAGTTTGTTACAGGGGCCCCATTTCGGAGCTTTCTTT
CDR3aa: CASSLLQGPHFGAFF

d_gene: .
abundance: .
v_gene: TRBV5-1
j_gene: TRBJ1-1
CDR3nt: TGCGCCAGCAGCGTGATTGAGGTCGCTGGAAGTGAAGCTTTCTTT
CDR3aa: CASSVIEVAGSEAFF

d_gene: TRBD1
abundance: .
v_gene: TRBV7-9
j_gene: TRBJ2-5
CDR3nt: TGTTCCAGCAGCCGCTCGGTAACAGGGGACAAGACCCAGTACTTC
CDR3aa: CSSSRSVTGDKTQYF

d_gene: TRBD1
abundance: .
v_gene: TRBV9
j_gene: TRBJ1-1
CDR3nt: TGTGCCAGCAGCGGTAGAGAACAGGGGTACACTGAAGCTTTCTTT
CDR3aa: CASSGREQGYTEAFF

d_gene: TRBD1
abundance: .
v_gene: TRBV7-9
j_gene: TRBJ2-3
CDR3nt: TGTGCCAGCAGCCCACAGGGGAATTTGGCAGATACGCAGTATTTT
CDR3aa: CASSPQGNLADTQYF

d_gene: .
abundance: once
v_gene: TRBV18
j_gene: TRBJ1-3
CDR3nt: TGTGCCAGCTCACCGAAGGAGGGAAACACCATATATTTT
CDR3aa: CASSPKEGNTIYF

d_gene: TRBD2
abundance: few
v_gene: TRBV5-1
j_gene: TRBJ2-1
CDR3nt: TGCGCCAGCAGCTTGGGAATTAGCGGGGGGAGGAATAGCTACAATGAGCAGTTCTTC
CDR3aa: CASSLGISGGRNSYNEQFF

d_gene: TRBD2
abundance: .
v_gene: TRBV7-6
j_gene: TRBJ2-3
CDR3nt: TGTGCCAGCAGCTTATTAGCGGGGGGCGGAGATACGCAGTATTTT
CDR3aa: CASSLLAGGGDTQYF

d_gene: TRBD1
abundance: .
v_gene: TRBV4-3
j_gene: TRBJ2-7
CDR3nt: TGCGCCAGCAGCCAATATGTCGTCCGGGACAGGGGTTACGAGCAGTACTTC
CDR3aa: CASSQYVVRDRGYEQYF

d_gene: .
abundance: .
v_gene: TRBV6-5
j_gene: TRBJ1-1
CDR3nt: TGTGCCAGCAGTTTTGGACACCCAACCGCTGAAGCTTTCTTT
CDR3aa: CASSFGHPTAEAFF

d_gene: TRBD1
abundance: .
v_gene: TRBV4-1
j_gene: TRBJ1-5
CDR3nt: TGCGCCAGCAGCCGCCGGACAGGGGGCAATCAGCCCCAGCATTTT
CDR3aa: CASSRRTGGNQPQHF

d_gene: .
abundance: .
v_gene: TRBV2
j_gene: TRBJ2-6
CDR3nt: TGTGCCAGCAACAGGGCAAGCTCTGGGGCCAACGTCCTGACTTTC
CDR3aa: CASNRASSGANVLTF

d_gene: .
abundance: .
v_gene: TRBV11-3
j_gene: TRBJ2-5
CDR3nt: TGTGCCAGCAGCTTAAGTACGGTCCTAAGCGGGGAGACCCAGTACTTC
CDR3aa: CASSLSTVLSGETQYF

d_gene: .
abundance: once
v_gene: TRBV5-1
j_gene: TRBJ2-7
CDR3nt: TGCGCCAGCAACGCCAATCTACCGTCGAGTGGCGGGGCCTACGAGCAGTACTTC
CDR3aa: CASNANLPSSGGAYEQYF

d_gene: TRBD1
abundance: .
v_gene: TRBV5-6
j_gene: TRBJ1-2
CDR3nt: TGTGCCAGCAGCCGTTTCGTGACAGGGCATGGCTACACCTTC
CDR3aa: CASSRFVTGHGYTF

d_gene: TRBD2
abundance: once
v_gene: TRBV7-9
j_gene: TRBJ2-1
CDR3nt: TGTGCCAGCAGCCCGCCTAGCGGGGTGCCTTACAATGAGCAGTTCTTC
CDR3aa: CASSPPSGVPYNEQFF

d_gene: .
abundance: .
v_gene: TRBV4-3
j_gene: TRBJ2-1
CDR3nt: TGCGCCAGCAGCCAGACAGGTTCACCCTACAATGAGCAGTTCTTC
CDR3aa: CASSQTGSPYNEQFF

d_gene: .
abundance: .
v_gene: TRBV5-6
j_gene: TRBJ2-3
CDR3nt: TGTGCCAGCAGCTTGGTTCTTCCAACAAGAGATACGCAGTATTTT
CDR3aa: CASSLVLPTRDTQYF

d_gene: .
abundance: .
v_gene: TRBV4-2
j_gene: TRBJ2-7
CDR3nt: TGTGCCAGCAGCCCCTCGGGAAGCTACGAGCAGTACTTC
CDR3aa: CASSPSGSYEQYF

d_gene: .
abundance: .
v_gene: TRBV11-3
j_gene: TRBJ1-1
CDR3nt: TGTGCCAGCAGCTCCACGCTAGGAACTGAAGCTTTCTTT
CDR3aa: CASSSTLGTEAFF

d_gene: TRBD2
abundance: once
v_gene: TRBV5-6
j_gene: TRBJ2-1
CDR3nt: TGTGCCAGCAGCTTGTTAGTAGGATCTAGCGGGAGGAGTGATGAGCAGTTCTTC
CDR3aa: CASSLLVGSSGRSDEQFF

d_gene: .
abundance: .
v_gene: TRBV28
j_gene: TRBJ1-3
CDR3nt: TGTGCCAGCAGTTCCCCTCCTGTCTACTCTGGAAACACCATATATTTT
CDR3aa: CASSSPPVYSGNTIYF

d_gene: .
abundance: .
v_gene: TRBV10-3
j_gene: TRBJ1-2
CDR3nt: TGTGCCATCAGTGAGTCGTTTCAGGGTGGCGGCTACACCTTC
CDR3aa: CAISESFQGGGYTF

d_gene: .
abundance: .
v_gene: TRBV10-3
j_gene: TRBJ1-1
CDR3nt: TGTGCCATCAGGACGCGGGGGAACACTGAAGCTTTCTTT
CDR3aa: CAIRTRGNTEAFF

d_gene: TRBD2
abundance: .
v_gene: TRBV29-1
j_gene: TRBJ2-5
CDR3nt: TGCAGCGTTGAAGATCGTCGGGGGGGGCCCGAGACCCAGTACTTC
CDR3aa: CSVEDRRGGPETQYF

d_gene: TRBD2
abundance: .
v_gene: TRBV15
j_gene: TRBJ2-5
CDR3nt: TGTGCCACCAGCCCGGGGGGGGACAAGACCCAGTACTTC
CDR3aa: CATSPGGDKTQYF

d_gene: .
abundance: few
v_gene: TRBV18
j_gene: TRBJ1-2
CDR3nt: TGTGCCAGCTCACCCGTAACAAAATCTAACTATGGCTACACCTTC
CDR3aa: CASSPVTKSNYGYTF

d_gene: TRBD2
abundance: .
v_gene: TRBV7-2
j_gene: TRBJ2-3
CDR3nt: TGTGCCAGCAGCTCTCGACTAGCGGGCGGCACAGATACGCAGTATTTT
CDR3aa: CASSSRLAGGTDTQYF

d_gene: .
abundance: .
v_gene: TRBV19
j_gene: TRBJ1-5
CDR3nt: TGTGCCAGTAGTATACAACAGTATCAGCCCCAGCATTTT
CDR3aa: CASSIQQYQPQHF

d_gene: TRBD1
abundance: .
v_gene: TRBV10-1
j_gene: TRBJ1-2
CDR3nt: TGCGCCAGCAGTGAGCGCCACCCCCGACAGGGACGATACGGCTACACCTTC
CDR3aa: CASSERHPRQGRYGYTF

d_gene: TRBD2
abundance: .
v_gene: TRBV9
j_gene: TRBJ2-7
CDR3nt: TGTGCCAGCAGCGTAGGAGCTAGCGGCTACGAGCAGTACTTC
CDR3aa: CASSVGASGYEQYF

d_gene: TRBD1
abundance: .
v_gene: TRBV18
j_gene: TRBJ2-7
CDR3nt: TGTGCCAGCTCACCACCCGGGACAGGGATCGAGCAGTACTTC
CDR3aa: CASSPPGTGIEQYF

d_gene: .
abundance: .
v_gene: TRBV7-3
j_gene: TRBJ1-1
CDR3nt: TGTGCCAGCAGCACCCGACGGGACACTGAAGCTTTCTTT
CDR3aa: CASSTRRDTEAFF

d_gene: .
abundance: .
v_gene: TRBV7-8
j_gene: TRBJ1-5
CDR3nt: TGTGCCAGCAGCTTAGGTCGGTACAGTAATCAGCCCCAGCATTTT
CDR3aa: CASSLGRYSNQPQHF

d_gene: TRBD1
abundance: .
v_gene: TRBV11-3
j_gene: TRBJ1-2
CDR3nt: TGTGCCAGCAGCCAAGTGGGACAGATCTATGGCTACACCTTC
CDR3aa: CASSQVGQIYGYTF

d_gene: TRBD2
abundance: .
v_gene: TRBV6-6
j_gene: TRBJ2-1
CDR3nt: TGTGCCAGCAGTCGCGGCGAAGCGGGGGGGCAAAATGAGCAGTTCTTC
CDR3aa: CASSRGEAGGQNEQFF

d_gene: TRBD1
abundance: .
v_gene: TRBV7-9
j_gene: TRBJ2-7
CDR3nt: TGTTCCAGCAGCTTATCCGGGACAGGGGGTCGGTTCGAGCAGTACTTC
CDR3aa: CSSSLSGTGGRFEQYF

d_gene: .
abundance: .
v_gene: TRBV11-2
j_gene: TRBJ2-5
CDR3nt: TGTGCCAGCAGCCCGCGCAGGCAAGAGACCCAGTACTTC
CDR3aa: CASSPRRQETQYF

d_gene: TRBD1
abundance: .
v_gene: TRBV6-5
j_gene: TRBJ2-7
CDR3nt: TGTGCCAGCAGCAGACAGGGAATCGGGACCTACGAGCAGTACTTC
CDR3aa: CASSRQGIGTYEQYF

d_gene: .
abundance: .
v_gene: TRBV4-1
j_gene: TRBJ2-3
CDR3nt: TGCGCCAGCAGCCAAGGTGTCGGGGGAGGAGATACGCAGTATTTT
CDR3aa: CASSQGVGGGDTQYF

d_gene: TRBD2
abundance: .
v_gene: TRBV9
j_gene: TRBJ2-2
CDR3nt: TGTGCCAGCAGCGTGGGACTAAACACCGGGGAGCTGTTTTTT
CDR3aa: CASSVGLNTGELFF

d_gene: .
abundance: .
v_gene: TRBV25-1
j_gene: TRBJ2-7
CDR3nt: TGTGCCAGCACAGACAAGGACGAGCAGTACTTC
CDR3aa: CASTDKDEQYF

d_gene: TRBD1
abundance: .
v_gene: TRBV14
j_gene: TRBJ1-2
CDR3nt: TGTGCCAGCAGCCAAGACCCAGGGGGCAACTATGGCTACACCTTC
CDR3aa: CASSQDPGGNYGYTF

d_gene: .
abundance: .
v_gene: TRBV5-4
j_gene: TRBJ2-6
CDR3nt: TGTGCCAGCAGCACAGACCTTGGGGCCAACGTCCTGACTTTC
CDR3aa: CASSTDLGANVLTF

d_gene: TRBD1
abundance: .
v_gene: TRBV12-5
j_gene: TRBJ1-4
CDR3nt: TGTGCTAGTGGCGGGAGGTTAGACAGGGGCCTTCTGGACTATAATGAAAAACTGTTTTTT
CDR3aa: CASGGRLDRGLLDYNEKLFF